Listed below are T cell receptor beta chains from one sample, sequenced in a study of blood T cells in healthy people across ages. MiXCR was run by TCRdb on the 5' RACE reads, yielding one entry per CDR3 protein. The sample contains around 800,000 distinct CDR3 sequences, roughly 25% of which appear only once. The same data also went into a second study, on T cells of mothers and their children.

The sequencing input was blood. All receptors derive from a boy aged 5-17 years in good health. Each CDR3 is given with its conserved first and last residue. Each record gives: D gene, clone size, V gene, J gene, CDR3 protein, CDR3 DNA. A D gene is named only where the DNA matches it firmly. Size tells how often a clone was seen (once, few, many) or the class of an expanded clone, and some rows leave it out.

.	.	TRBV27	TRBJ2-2	CASLGSNTGELFF	TGTGCCAGCCTCGGCTCGAACACCGGGGAGCTGTTTTTT
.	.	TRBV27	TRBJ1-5	CATGQRGNQPQHF	TGTGCCACCGGACAGCGCGGCAATCAGCCCCAGCATTTT
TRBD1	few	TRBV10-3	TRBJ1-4	CASRTGGEKLFF	TGTGCCAGCCGGACAGGGGGGGAAAAACTGTTTTTT
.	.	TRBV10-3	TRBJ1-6	CAISPGLKSPLHF	TGTGCCATCAGTCCAGGGTTGAAATCACCCCTCCACTTT
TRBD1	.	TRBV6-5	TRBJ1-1	CASSRGQGRTEAFF	TGTGCCAGCAGTCGCGGACAGGGGAGAACTGAAGCTTTCTTT
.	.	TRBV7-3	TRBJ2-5	CASSFGTEQETQYF	TGTGCCAGCAGCTTCGGGACCGAGCAAGAGACCCAGTACTTC
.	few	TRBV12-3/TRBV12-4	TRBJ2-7	CASSSHGFYEQYF	TGTGCCAGCAGTTCCCATGGGTTCTACGAGCAGTACTTC
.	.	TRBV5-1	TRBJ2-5	CASSMDTLGEQYF	TGCGCCAGCAGCATGGACACCCTTGGGGAGCAGTACTTC
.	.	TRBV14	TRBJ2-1	CASSQECGGANEQFF	TGTGCCAGCAGCCAAGAGTGTGGGGGGGCCAATGAGCAGTTCTTC
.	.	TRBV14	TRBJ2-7	CASSSLDARYEQYF	TGTGCCAGCAGCTCCCTGGACGCTCGATACGAGCAGTACTTC
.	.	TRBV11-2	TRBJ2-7	CASSLTASSVYEQYF	TGTGCCAGCAGCTTAACGGCCAGCTCCGTCTACGAGCAGTACTTC
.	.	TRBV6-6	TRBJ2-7	CASRLSGTNYEQYF	TGTGCCAGCAGACTTTCCGGGACGAATTACGAGCAGTACTTC
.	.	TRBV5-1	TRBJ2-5	CASSLRGETGGKETQYF	TGCGCCAGCAGCTTGAGGGGAGAGACAGGAGGTAAAGAGACCCAGTACTTC
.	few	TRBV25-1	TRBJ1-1	CATPREEWDTEAFF	TGTGCCACCCCAAGAGAGGAATGGGACACTGAAGCTTTCTTT
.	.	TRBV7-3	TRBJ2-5	CASSLSPGRGETQYF	TGTGCCAGCAGCTTAAGCCCAGGGAGAGGAGAGACCCAGTACTTC
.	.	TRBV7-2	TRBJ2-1	CASSLGPTEQFF	TGTGCCAGCAGCTTAGGGCCAACTGAGCAGTTCTTC
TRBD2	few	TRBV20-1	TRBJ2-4	CSARVPSGGLAKNIQYF	TGCAGTGCTAGAGTTCCTAGCGGGGGGCTAGCCAAAAACATTCAGTACTTC
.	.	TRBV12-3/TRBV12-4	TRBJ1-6	CASRSGRANSPLHF	TGTGCCAGCAGGTCGGGCAGGGCGAATTCACCCCTCCACTTT
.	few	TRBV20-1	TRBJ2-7	CSARDRQARTYEQYF	TGCAGTGCTAGAGACCGACAGGCGAGGACCTACGAGCAGTACTTC
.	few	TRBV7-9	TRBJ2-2	CASSARGDSNTGELFF	TGTGCCAGCAGCGCCAGGGGGGACAGTAACACCGGGGAGCTGTTTTTT
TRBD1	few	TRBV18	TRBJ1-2	CASSPVPGQGIYGYTF	TGTGCCAGCTCACCAGTACCGGGACAGGGAATCTATGGCTACACCTTC
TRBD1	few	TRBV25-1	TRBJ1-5	CASRGGGGQPQHF	TGTGCCAGCAGGGGAGGGGGCGGTCAGCCCCAGCATTTT
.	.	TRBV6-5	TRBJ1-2	CASNTRGPNYGYTF	TGTGCCAGCAATACCCGGGGACCTAACTATGGCTACACCTTC
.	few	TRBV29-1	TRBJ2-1	CSMGVTSSYNEQFF	TGCAGCATGGGGGTGACCAGCTCCTACAATGAGCAGTTCTTC
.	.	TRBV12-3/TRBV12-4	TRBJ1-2	CASSLWGAGGYTF	TGTGCCAGCAGTTTGTGGGGGGCAGGAGGCTACACCTTC
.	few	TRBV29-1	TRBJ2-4	CSVEGLGQGPEAKNIQYF	TGCAGCGTTGAAGGCTTAGGTCAGGGGCCTGAAGCCAAAAACATTCAGTACTTC
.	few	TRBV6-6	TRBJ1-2	CASSYRGDAFNYGYTF	TGTGCCAGCAGTTACAGGGGCGACGCGTTTAACTATGGCTACACCTTC
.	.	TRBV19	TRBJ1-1	CASSIEGGNRHVNTEAFF	TGTGCCAGTAGTATAGAGGGGGGGAACAGGCACGTGAACACTGAAGCTTTCTTT
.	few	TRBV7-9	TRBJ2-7	CASSHFLGGEQYF	TGTGCCAGCAGCCACTTTCTAGGAGGCGAGCAGTACTTC
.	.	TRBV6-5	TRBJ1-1	CASSPHPSGQSEAFF	TGTGCCAGCAGTCCTCACCCTTCCGGACAGTCTGAAGCTTTCTTT
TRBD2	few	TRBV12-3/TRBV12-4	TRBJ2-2	CASSLGTSGINTGELFF	TGTGCCAGCAGTTTAGGGACTAGCGGAATTAACACCGGGGAGCTGTTTTTT